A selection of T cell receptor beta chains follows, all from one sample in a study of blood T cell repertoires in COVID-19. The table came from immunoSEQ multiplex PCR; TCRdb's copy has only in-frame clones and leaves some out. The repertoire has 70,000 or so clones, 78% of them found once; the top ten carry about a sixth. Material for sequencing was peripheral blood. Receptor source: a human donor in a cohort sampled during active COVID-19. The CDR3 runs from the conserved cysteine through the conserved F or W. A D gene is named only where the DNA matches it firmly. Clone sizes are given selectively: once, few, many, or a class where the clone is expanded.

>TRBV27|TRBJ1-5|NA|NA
CASTPGLNQPQHF
TGTGCCAGCACGCCAGGACTTAATCAGCCCCAGCATTTT
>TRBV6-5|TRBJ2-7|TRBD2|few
CASRGSQREIYEQYF
TGTGCCAGCAGAGGGAGTCAGCGGGAGATTTACGAGCAGTACTTC
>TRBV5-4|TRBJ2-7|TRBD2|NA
CASSLRLDTSGRYEQYF
TGTGCCAGCAGCTTGCGTTTAGATACTAGCGGGAGGTACGAGCAGTACTTC
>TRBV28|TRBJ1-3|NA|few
CASSQTRPGLVNTIYF
TGTGCCAGCAGTCAGACCCGGCCAGGGCTTGTTAACACCATATATTTT
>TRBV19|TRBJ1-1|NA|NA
CATQLTRNMNTEAFF
TGTGCCACCCAATTGACACGCAACATGAACACTGAAGCTTTCTTT
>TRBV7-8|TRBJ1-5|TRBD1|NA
CASSDSGGGENQPQHF
TGTGCCAGCAGCGATTCAGGGGGCGGAGAAAATCAGCCCCAGCATTTT
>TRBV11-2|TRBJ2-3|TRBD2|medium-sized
CASSSGTSGRIDTQYF
TGTGCCAGCAGCTCAGGGACTAGCGGGAGGATAGATACGCAGTATTTT
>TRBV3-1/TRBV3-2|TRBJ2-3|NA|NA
CASSQRGTDTQYF
TGTGCCAGCAGCCAGAGGGGCACAGATACGCAGTATTTT
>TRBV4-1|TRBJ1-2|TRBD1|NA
CASSRTGEDGYTF
TGCGCCAGCAGCCGGACAGGGGAGGATGGCTACACCTTC
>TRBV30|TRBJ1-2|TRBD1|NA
CAWRASGTGSYGYTF
TGTGCCTGGAGGGCGTCCGGGACAGGGTCCTATGGCTACACCTTC
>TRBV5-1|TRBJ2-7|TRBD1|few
CASSAGQGGVYEQYF
TGCGCCAGCAGCGCCGGACAGGGAGGAGTTTACGAGCAGTACTTC
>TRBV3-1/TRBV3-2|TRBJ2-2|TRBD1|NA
CASSDRGNTGELFF
TGTGCCAGCAGCGACAGGGGGAACACCGGGGAGCTGTTTTTT
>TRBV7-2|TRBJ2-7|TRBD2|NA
CASSYRLAGGATYEQYF
TGTGCCAGCAGCTACCGCCTAGCGGGAGGCGCAACCTACGAGCAGTACTTC
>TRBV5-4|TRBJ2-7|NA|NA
CASRLDSYEQYF
TGTGCCAGCAGACTTGACAGCTACGAGCAGTACTTC
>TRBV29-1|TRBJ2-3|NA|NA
CSVEDPQGEDTQYF
TGCAGCGTTGAAGATCCCCAGGGCGAAGATACGCAGTATTTT
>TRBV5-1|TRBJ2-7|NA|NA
CASSGLQGSSEQYF
TGCGCCAGCAGCGGATTACAGGGATCAAGTGAGCAGTACTTC
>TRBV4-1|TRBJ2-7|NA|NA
CASSQEFEQTYEQYF
TGCGCCAGCAGCCAAGAATTTGAACAGACCTACGAGCAGTACTTC
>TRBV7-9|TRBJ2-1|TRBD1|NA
CASSTGTGRNNEQFF
TGTGCCAGCAGCACTGGGACAGGGAGAAACAATGAGCAGTTCTTC
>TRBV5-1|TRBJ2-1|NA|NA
CASSPLWALSRGSSYNEQFF
TGCGCCAGCAGTCCCCTCTGGGCCCTTAGCCGGGGGAGCTCCTACAATGAGCAGTTCTTC
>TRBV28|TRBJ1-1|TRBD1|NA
CASSPPGGWTEAFF
TGTGCCAGCAGTCCCCCAGGGGGTTGGACTGAAGCTTTCTTT
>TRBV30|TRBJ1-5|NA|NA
CAWSVSRDSNQPQHF
TGTGCCTGGAGTGTAAGCAGGGATAGCAATCAGCCCCAGCATTTT
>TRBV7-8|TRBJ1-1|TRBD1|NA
CASSWTGVNTEAFF
TGTGCCAGCAGCTGGACAGGGGTGAACACTGAAGCTTTCTTT
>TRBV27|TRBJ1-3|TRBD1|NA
CASRFRGGQGLTGNTIYF
TGTGCCAGCAGATTCAGGGGGGGACAGGGGCTTACTGGAAACACCATATATTTT
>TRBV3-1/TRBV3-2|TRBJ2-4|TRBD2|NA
CASSLGSGSIQYF
TGTGCCAGCAGCCTAGGTAGCGGGAGTATTCAGTACTTC
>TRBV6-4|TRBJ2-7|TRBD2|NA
CASRKCIWREGLLFEQYF
TGTGCCAGCAGAAAGTGTATATGGCGGGAGGGCCTTCTCTTCGAGCAGTACTTC
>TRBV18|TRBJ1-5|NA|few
CASSPTGLGNQPQHF
TGTGCCAGCTCACCAACAGGGCTGGGCAATCAGCCCCAGCATTTT
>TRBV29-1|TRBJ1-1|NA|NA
CSVVTRENTEAFF
TGCAGCGTTGTCACTCGGGAGAACACTGAAGCTTTCTTT
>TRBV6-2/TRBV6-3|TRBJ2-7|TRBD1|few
CASSFQQGFSYEQYF
TGTGCCAGCAGTTTTCAACAGGGGTTCTCCTACGAGCAGTACTTC
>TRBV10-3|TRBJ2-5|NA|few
CATGTNQETQYF
TGTGCCACCGGGACAAATCAAGAGACCCAGTACTTC
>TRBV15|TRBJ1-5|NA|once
CATSRAGRERNQPQHF
TGTGCCACCAGCAGAGCGGGGCGGGAGCGCAATCAGCCCCAGCATTTT
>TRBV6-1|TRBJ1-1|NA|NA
CASSEAGDTEAFF
TGTGCCAGCAGTGAGGCAGGGGACACTGAAGCTTTCTTT
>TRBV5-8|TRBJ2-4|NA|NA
CASSLQPGAKNIQYF
TGTGCCAGCAGCTTACAACCGGGGGCCAAAAACATTCAGTACTTC
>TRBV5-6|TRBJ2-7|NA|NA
CASSLGGYLGEQYF
TGTGCCAGCAGCTTGGGAGGGTACCTAGGAGAGCAGTACTTC
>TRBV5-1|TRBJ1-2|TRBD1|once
CASSSGQGAAEGYTF
TGCGCCAGCAGCTCTGGACAGGGGGCGGCGGAGGGCTACACCTTC
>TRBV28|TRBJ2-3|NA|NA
CASSSGSDTQYF
TGTGCCAGCAGTTCGGGGTCGGATACGCAGTATTTT
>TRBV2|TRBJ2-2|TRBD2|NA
CASRGSGETGELFF
TGTGCCAGCAGGGGTAGCGGGGAAACCGGGGAGCTGTTTTTT
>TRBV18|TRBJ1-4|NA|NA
CASSPKSGAVQNEKLFF
TGTGCCAGCTCACCAAAGTCAGGGGCAGTTCAAAATGAAAAACTGTTTTTT
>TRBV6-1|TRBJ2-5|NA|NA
CASSEGGSQETQYF
TGTGCCAGCAGTGAAGGAGGGTCGCAAGAGACCCAGTACTTC
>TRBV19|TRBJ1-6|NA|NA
CASSINRQANSPLHF
TGTGCCAGTAGTATAAACAGACAGGCGAATTCACCCCTCCACTTT
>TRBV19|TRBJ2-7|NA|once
CASSIEGVSTAGSYEQYF
TGTGCCAGTAGTATAGAGGGGGTCTCGACAGCGGGCTCCTACGAGCAGTACTTC
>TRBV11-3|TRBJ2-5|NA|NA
CASSLGRIRGSQETQYF
TGTGCCAGCAGCTTAGGTCGAATAAGGGGCTCCCAAGAGACCCAGTACTTC
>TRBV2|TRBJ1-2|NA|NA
CASSERAGSGGYTF
TGTGCCAGCAGTGAGAGGGCAGGGTCGGGAGGTTACACCTTC
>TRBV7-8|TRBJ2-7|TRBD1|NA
CASSHTPTGGPYEQYF
TGTGCCAGCAGTCACACACCGACAGGGGGCCCCTACGAGCAGTACTTC
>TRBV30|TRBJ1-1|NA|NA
CAWSRQANTEAFF
TGTGCCTGGAGCCGACAGGCGAACACTGAAGCTTTCTTT
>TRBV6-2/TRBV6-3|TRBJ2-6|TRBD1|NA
CASSPGTGPRPGANVLTF
TGTGCCAGCAGTCCCGGGACAGGCCCCAGGCCTGGGGCCAACGTCCTGACTTTC
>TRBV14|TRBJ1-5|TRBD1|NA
CASSQDLGDSLYSNQPQHF
TGTGCCAGCAGCCAAGACCTTGGGGACAGTTTATATAGCAATCAGCCCCAGCATTTT
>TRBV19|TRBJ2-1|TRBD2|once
CASSTTREEGEQFF
TGTGCCAGTAGTACAACTCGGGAGGAAGGTGAGCAGTTCTTC
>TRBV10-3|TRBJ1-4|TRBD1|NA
CAISESSGTGSEKLFF
TGTGCCATCAGTGAGTCATCCGGGACAGGGAGTGAAAAACTGTTTTTT
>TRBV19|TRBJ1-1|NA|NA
CASSIRTTGLNTEAFF
TGTGCCAGTAGTATTCGAACGACAGGACTGAACACTGAAGCTTTCTTT
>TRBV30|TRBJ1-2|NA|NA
CAWSVRYPDYGYTF
TGTGCCTGGAGTGTACGTTACCCAGACTATGGCTACACCTTC
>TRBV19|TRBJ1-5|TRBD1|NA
CASSMQGAWDQPQHF
TGTGCCAGTAGTATGCAGGGGGCATGGGACCAGCCCCAGCATTTT
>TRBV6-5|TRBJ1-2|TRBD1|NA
CASSRPGQGVDGYTF
TGTGCCAGCAGTCGACCGGGACAGGGGGTCGATGGCTACACCTTC
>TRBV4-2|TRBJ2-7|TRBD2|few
CASSQVGSGRANYEQYF
TGTGCCAGCAGCCAAGTCGGGAGCGGGAGGGCCAACTACGAGCAGTACTTC
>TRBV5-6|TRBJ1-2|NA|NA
CASSLGGGSGYTF
TGTGCCAGCAGCTTGGGTGGTGGTAGTGGCTACACCTTC
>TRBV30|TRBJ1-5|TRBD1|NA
CAWSALDRGNQPQHF
TGTGCCTGGAGTGCCCTAGACAGGGGCAATCAGCCCCAGCATTTT
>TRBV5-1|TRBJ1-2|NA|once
CASSLSSEYGYTF
TGCGCCAGCAGCTTGAGCAGCGAATATGGCTACACCTTC